These 18 T cell receptor beta chains came from one sample sequenced in a study of human T cells and chemical hapten exposure. TCRdb redid the calling of the RACE reads with MiXCR, one entry per CDR3 protein. The sample lists approximately 84,000 distinct CDR3 sequences; 9.5% to 13% were seen once. As to time point: patch test 2, 6 weeks after DPC sensitization. Treatment of the sample: therapeutic diphenylcyclopropenone sensitization with weekly scalp DPC. The material was whole blood, obtained in connection with sensitization to the hapten diphenylcyclopropenone (DPC). The receptors stem from a man aged 18 to 29 with alopecia areata. Some clones in this sample may be carry-over from other donors' samples.

This clonotype was observed at least ten times. V and J are TRBV7-9 and TRBJ1-1, with D hard to call. Germline V gives CDR1 SEHNR, CDR2 FQNEAQ (reference sequence). The CDR3 has 13 amino acids. Trimming removed 7 bases from V and 4 bases from J, with 13 bases in between. CDR3 in DNA: TGTGCCAGCAATCAAGGAGGCGGCACTGAAGCTTTCTTT. This codes for CASNQGGGTEAFF.

This clonotype was detected many times. The J gene is TRBJ2-2, the V gene TRBV7-9; unclear D gene. The V and J ends lost 5 bases and 3 bases respectively, with 13 bases between them. The CDR3 consists of 15 residues. Per the germline V gene, CDR1 is SEHNR and CDR2 is FQNEAQ (reference sequence). The CDR3 protein is CASSPGGLHTGELFF. CDR3 DNA sequence: TGTGCCAGCAGCCCAGGTGGGCTCCACACCGGGGAGCTGTTTTTT.

In this sample, this clonotype turned up many times. The chain recombines TRBV29-1 with TRBJ2-7; the match to TRBD2 covers 7 bases. The CDR3 contains 14 residues. J was trimmed by 6 bases and V by 7 bases; bases with no gene match: 15. Germline-derived CDR1 and CDR2 are SQVTM and ANQGSEA. The CDR3 sequence: CSAGAQSSGGEQYF. In DNA, the CDR3 is TGCAGCGCCGGGGCCCAATCGTCGGGAGGCGAGCAGTACTTC.

This clonotype was detected a few times. V is TRBV6-5 and J is TRBJ1-1; a possible D gene is TRBD1 (6 bases). V was pared by 6 bases and J by 2 bases, with 13 bases between. The CDR3 is 14 residues long. Germline values: CDR1 MNHEY, CDR2 SVGAGI. The chain's CDR3 is CASRSDRRNTEAFF. Here the CDR3 DNA reads TGTGCCAGCAGATCCGACAGGAGAAACACTGAAGCTTTCTTT.

This rearrangement joins TRBV7-2 to TRBJ1-1; D is possibly TRBD1 (6 bases). Germline loops: CDR1 SGHTA, CDR2 FQGNSA. The CDR3 length is 14 residues. The germline V and J ends were trimmed by 4 bases and 2 bases, with 11 bases remaining between them. The CDR3 loop reads CASSWGRFNTEAFF. CDR3 coding DNA: TGTGCCAGCAGCTGGGGGCGATTTAACACTGAAGCTTTCTTT. The complete variable domain, with remaining parts taken from reference TRBV7-2 and TRBJ1-1, reads GAGVSQSPSNKVTEKGKDVELRCDPISGHTALYWYRQSLGQGLEFLIYFQGNSAPDKSGLPSDRFSAERTGGSVSTLTIQRTQQEDSAVYLCASSWGRFNTEAFFGQGTRLTVV.

This clonotype was detected only a few times. The chain employs TRBV28 and TRBJ2-5; D is undetermined. The CDR3 has 18 residues. Germline CDR1 is MDHEN and CDR2 is SYDVKM. Between the trimmed V and J ends, which lost 7 bases and 5 bases, there was a span of 29 bases. Here the CDR3 reads CASTIDTSPKVEWETQYF. CDR3 DNA: TGTGCCAGCACCATTGACACCTCGCCGAAGGTGGAATGGGAGACCCAGTACTTC.

This clonotype was counted at least ten times. The chain joins TRBV25-1 to TRBJ1-1, with 10 bases identical to TRBD1. The germline gives CDR1 MGHDK, CDR2 SYGVNS. The CDR3 sequence is 16 residues long. Trimming cost V 8 bases and J 0 bases; bases outside gene matches: 9. CDR3 sequence: CASGPGQGTMNTEAFF. For the CDR3, the DNA is TGTGCCAGCGGACCGGGACAGGGGACCATGAACACTGAAGCTTTCTTT.

This clonotype was seen many times. J is TRBJ2-3 and V is TRBV9, with TRBD2 matching 12 bases. The CDR3 contains 17 residues. After removal of 4 bases from V and 1 base from J, the junction contained 7 bases not matched to a gene. Germline CDR1 SGDLS, CDR2 YYNGEE. The CDR3 protein is CASSSRTSGAGTDTQYF. DNA of the CDR3: TGTGCCAGCAGCTCTCGGACTAGCGGGGCAGGCACAGATACGCAGTATTTT.

In its sample, this clonotype is medium-sized. This chain joins TRBV27 and TRBJ1-1; D remains unclear. This CDR3 spans 13 amino acids. CDR1 MNHEY and CDR2 SMNVEV come from the germline V gene (reference sequence). V lost 3 bases and J lost 2, with 7 bases in between. The CDR3 loop reads CASSLGLNTEAFF. CDR3 bases: TGTGCCAGCAGTTTGGGGTTAAACACTGAAGCTTTCTTT.

The chain recombines TRBV24-1 with TRBJ2-1; D may correspond to TRBD1 or TRBD2 (5 bases each). CDR3 length: 15 residues. V lost 3 bases and J lost 0, with 8 bases in between. Germline values: CDR1 KGHDR, CDR2 SFDVKD. This chain's CDR3 is CATSDPGSSYNEQFF. In DNA form, the CDR3 reads TGTGCCACCAGTGATCCAGGGAGCTCCTACAATGAGCAGTTCTTC.

This sequence joins TRBV6-2 or TRBV6-3 and TRBJ2-7; TRBD1 matches 9 bases. CDR3 length equals 15 residues. V gave up 6 bases and J gave up 0 bases; unmatched junction bases: 6. Per germline, CDR1 MNHEY and CDR2 SVGEGT. CDR3 loop: CASSPGDRDSYEQYF. Written as DNA, the CDR3 is TGTGCCAGCAGCCCGGGGGACAGGGACTCCTACGAGCAGTACTTC.

This clonotype was picked up a small number of times. This chain links TRBV27 with TRBJ2-3; D might be TRBD1 (6 bases). Trimming removed 5 bases from V and 3 bases from J, with 21 bases in between. This CDR3 region has 17 residues. CDR1 is MNHEY, CDR2 SMNVEV, per germline (reference sequence). The CDR3 DNA is TGTGCCAGCAGTCCGTTACAGGGAATAGTACTAACAGATACGCAGTATTTT. Its translation is CASSPLQGIVLTDTQYF.

This clonotype has only a few counts. The chain carries TRBV10-3 and TRBJ1-1; TRBD1 aligns across 11 bases. The length of the CDR3 is 14 residues. The germline V gene encodes CDR1 ENHRY and CDR2 SYGVKD. After removal of 8 bases from V and 6 bases from J, the junction contained 8 bases not matched to a gene. CDR3 amino acids: CAILRTGGYPEAFF. The CDR3 region has the DNA TGTGCCATCTTGAGGACAGGGGGCTACCCTGAAGCTTTCTTT.

The V gene is TRBV7-6, the J gene TRBJ2-1, with 8 bases lining up with TRBD1. The V and J ends lost 5 bases and 0 bases, in that order; junction bases with no gene match: 3. Germline-derived CDR1 and CDR2 are SGHVS and FNYEAQ. The CDR3 covers 15 residues. In nucleotides, the CDR3 is TGTGCCAGCAGCCCGGACAGGGCCTCCTACAATGAGCAGTTCTTC. This gives the protein CASSPDRASYNEQFF. The full variable domain, completed using reference TRBV7-6 and TRBJ2-1, is GAGVSQSPRYKVTKRGQDVALRCDPISGHVSLYWYRQALGQGPEFLTYFNYEAQQDKSGLPNDRFSAERPEGSISTLTIQRTEQRDSAMYRCASSPDRASYNEQFFGPGTRLTVL.

The V gene is TRBV5-1, the J gene TRBJ2-5; TRBD1 is a possible D gene (6 bases). V lost 1 base and J 1 base, leaving 14 bases between the germline ends. The length of the CDR3 is 16 residues. Germline-derived CDR1 and CDR2 are SGHRS and YFSETQ. In DNA, the CDR3 is TGCGCCAGCAGCTTGTGGGGGCGGATACCCCAAGAGACCCAGTACTTC. It codes for CASSLWGRIPQETQYF. The full variable domain, with the rest looked up from reference TRBV5-1 and TRBJ2-5, is KAGVTQTPRYLIKTRGQQVTLSCSPISGHRSVSWYQQTPGQGLQFLFEYFSETQRNKGNFPGRFSGRQFSNSRSEMNVSTLELGDSALYLCASSLWGRIPQETQYFGPGTRLLVL.

This clonotype was seen many times. Here the CDR3 reads CASSLLAGGTDTQYF. Written as DNA, the CDR3 is TGTGCCAGCAGCTTGCTAGCGGGGGGCACAGATACGCAGTATTTT. The J gene is TRBJ2-3, the V gene TRBV7-6; 10 positions agree with TRBD2. J lost 1 base, V lost 3 bases, and 1 base had no gene match. CDR1 and CDR2 (germline): SGHVS, FNYEAQ. The CDR3 loop spans 15 amino acids.

This clonotype has only a few counts. The CDR3 nucleotides read TGCGCCAGCAGCCAAGAGGTCAGGGGGAAGGGAAACACCATATATTTT. This encodes CASSQEVRGKGNTIYF. The chain is built from TRBV4-3 and TRBJ1-3; 7 bases are a match to TRBD1. V dropped 0 bases and J dropped 4; count of bases not matched to a gene: 6. This CDR3 spans 16 amino acids. Germline-derived CDR1 and CDR2 are LGHNA and YSLEER.

V gene TRBV5-1 combines with J gene TRBJ2-1; D possibly uses TRBD1 or TRBD2 (5 bases each). V dropped 3 bases and J dropped 6 bases, with 13 bases sitting between them. Per germline, CDR1 SGHRS and CDR2 YFSETQ. This CDR3 is 14 amino acids long. Here the CDR3 reads CASSSYYGANEQFF. The CDR3 nucleotides are TGCGCCAGCAGCTCCTACTACGGGGCCAATGAGCAGTTCTTC.